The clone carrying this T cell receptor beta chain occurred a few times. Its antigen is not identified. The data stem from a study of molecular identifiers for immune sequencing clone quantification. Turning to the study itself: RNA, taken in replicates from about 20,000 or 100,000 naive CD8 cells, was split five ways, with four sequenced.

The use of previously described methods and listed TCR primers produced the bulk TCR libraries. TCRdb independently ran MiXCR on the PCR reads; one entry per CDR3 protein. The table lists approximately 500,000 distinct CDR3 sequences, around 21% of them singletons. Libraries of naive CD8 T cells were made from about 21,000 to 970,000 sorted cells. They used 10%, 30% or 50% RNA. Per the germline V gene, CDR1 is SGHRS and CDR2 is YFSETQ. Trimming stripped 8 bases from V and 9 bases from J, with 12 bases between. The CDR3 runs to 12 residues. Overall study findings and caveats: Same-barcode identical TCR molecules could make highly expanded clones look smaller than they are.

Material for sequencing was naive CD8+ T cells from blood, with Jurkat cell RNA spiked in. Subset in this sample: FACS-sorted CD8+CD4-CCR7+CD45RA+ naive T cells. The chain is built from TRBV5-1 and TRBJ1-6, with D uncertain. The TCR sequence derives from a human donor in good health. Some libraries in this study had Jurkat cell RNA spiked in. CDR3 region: CARRVSSSPLHF. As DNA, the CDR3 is TGCGCCAGGCGGGTCTCTAGTTCACCCCTCCACTTT. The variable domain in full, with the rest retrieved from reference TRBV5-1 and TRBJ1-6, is KAGVTQTPRYLIKTRGQQVTLSCSPISGHRSVSWYQQTPGQGLQFLFEYFSETQRNKGNFPGRFSGRQFSNSRSEMNVSTLELGDSALYLCARRVSSSPLHFGNGTRLTVT.